This TCR beta chain was captured by sequencing in a study of OX40 agonist ivuxolimab in advanced cancers. Study summary: Patients undergoing dose escalation presented with hepatocellular carcinoma, melanoma, renal cell or head and neck cancer. Under the entry rules, prior anti-PD-1, anti-PD-L1 or anti-CTLA-4 therapy was allowed, and less than 50% had some.

Libraries were prepared by immunoSEQ multiplex PCR; TCRdb keeps only in-frame clonotypes and omits some of them. The sample includes 30,000 to 45,000 clones, about 87% of them seen just once. V dropped 4 bases and J dropped 0 bases, with 10 bases sitting between them. This CDR3 has 15 residues. Germline lookup yields CDR1 SGHRS and CDR2 YFSETQ. This chain connects TRBV5-1 to TRBJ2-2; D remains ambiguous. This TCR was recovered from an adult with an advanced solid tumor such as melanoma, head and neck, liver or kidney cancer. This specimen was CD4+ or CD8+ T cells sorted from blood, taken in a trial of the OX40 agonist ivuxolimab. CDR3 DNA sequence: TGCGCCAGCAGCAGGTACAGCCCGAACACCGGGGAGCTGTTTTTT. It encodes CASSRYSPNTGELFF. The complete variable domain, with remaining parts taken from reference TRBV5-1 and TRBJ2-2, reads KAGVTQTPRYLIKTRGQQVTLSCSPISGHRSVSWYQQTPGQGLQFLFEYFSETQRNKGNFPGRFSGRQFSNSRSEMNVSTLELGDSALYLCASSRYSPNTGELFFGEGSRLTVL.